This TCR beta chain is from a study of blood T cell repertoires in COVID-19. Study background: Sites in the United States, Italy and Spain provided acute and convalescent COVID-19 samples.

TCRdb's table, derived via immunoSEQ multiplex PCR, lists solely in-frame clones and lacks some. The data contain around 250,000 clones, roughly 88% of them singletons. Adults between roughly 18 and 95 years of age took part from 20 to 25 US areas. Participants' reported clinical history set cohort assignment. Per germline, CDR1 SGDLS and CDR2 YYNGEE. The CDR3 extends over 16 amino acids. V trimming: 3 bases; J trimming: 1 base; junction bases outside the gene matches: 3. The clonotype comes from a woman in her thirties or forties with acute COVID-19. Source material: PBMCs or T cells enriched from blood (not recorded which). The chain recombines TRBV9 with TRBJ2-3; 12 bases are shared with TRBD2. The CDR3 DNA reads TGTGCCAGCAGCGACCGACTAGCGGGGGGCACAGATACGCAGTATTTT. This encodes CASSDRLAGGTDTQYF.